The 15 T cell receptor beta chains below come from one sample, sequenced in a study of blood T cell repertoires in COVID-19. Sequencing used immunoSEQ multiplex PCR; TCRdb keeps in-frame clones, though not all of them. The sample yields about 230,000 clones, more than 75% seen once. Sequencing was carried out using peripheral blood. All receptors derive from a man between 40 and 49 years old with acute or convalescent COVID-19.

This chain joins TRBV12-3 or TRBV12-4 and TRBJ2-1; 10 bases map to TRBD1. This CDR3 has 13 amino acids. Trimming at V came to 8 bases and at J to 10 bases, leaving 8 bases not matched to a gene. CDR3 in DNA: TGTGCCAGCTCGGGACAGGGGACCGGGGAGCAGTTCTTC. Protein sequence: CASSGQGTGEQFF.

The CDR3 loop is CAISTDRGLEQFF. DNA for the CDR3: TGTGCCATCAGTACCGACAGGGGACTTGAGCAGTTCTTC. The chain employs TRBV10-3 and TRBJ2-1, with 8 bases matching TRBD1. The CDR3 consists of 13 residues. J gave up 9 bases and V 5 bases, and 6 bases lay outside the gene matches. From germline, CDR1 is ENHRY and CDR2 SYGVKD.

V is TRBV13 and J is TRBJ2-1, with 8 bases lining up with TRBD1. Looked up from germline, CDR1 is PRHDT and CDR2 is FYEKMQ (reference sequence). Trimming removed 7 bases from V and 7 bases from J; junction bases left unmatched: 15. The CDR3 sequence is 16 residues long. The CDR3 sequence: CASNSRGQGAGNEQFF. DNA of the CDR3: TGTGCCAGCAACTCCAGGGGGCAAGGGGCCGGGAATGAGCAGTTCTTC.

The V and J genes are TRBV15 and TRBJ1-2, with a weak D call TRBD1 (5 bases). V lost 5 bases and J 4 bases, leaving 17 bases between the germline ends. The CDR3 runs to 15 residues. Looked up from germline, CDR1 is LNHNV and CDR2 is YYDKDF (reference sequence). The CDR3 nucleotides are TGTGCCACCAGCTCCCTGGGAGGGGCGCTCTATGGCTACACCTTC. This codes for CATSSLGGALYGYTF.

This clone was detected only a few times. The chain has TRBV10-1 and TRBJ1-3, with 11 bases fitting TRBD1. V shed 4 bases, J shed 0 bases, and the junction held 23 bases outside the gene matches. Germline V CDR1 and CDR2: WNHNN, SYGVQD (reference sequence). This CDR3 has 23 residues. This chain's CDR3 is CASSGPRRVGQGARYLSGNTIYF. The CDR3, as DNA: TGCGCCAGCAGTGGGCCCCGGCGTGTAGGACAGGGGGCCCGCTATCTCTCTGGAAACACCATATATTTT.

The chain uses TRBV12-5 and TRBJ2-7; 8 bases match TRBD1. This CDR3 has 16 amino acids. Trimming removed 4 bases from V and 3 bases from J; junction bases left unmatched: 11. Germline V gene lookup returns CDR1 LGHNT and CDR2 FRNRAP. The CDR3 DNA reads TGTGCTAGTGGTTCGACGACAGGGGCAATGGTCTACGAGCAGTACTTC. Its translation: CASGSTTGAMVYEQYF.

The genes are TRBV7-6 and TRBJ2-3; 8 nucleotides match TRBD2. CDR3 length: 16 residues. Germline V gene lookup returns CDR1 SGHVS and CDR2 FNYEAQ. V was pared by 1 base and J by 4 bases, with 7 bases of the junction left unmatched. CDR3 in amino acids: CASSLVTGGGADTQYF. The DNA for the CDR3 is TGTGCCAGCAGCTTAGTTACGGGGGGGGGAGCAGATACGCAGTATTTT.

This chain connects TRBV5-6 to TRBJ2-3; 7 bases map to TRBD1. Germline loops: CDR1 SGHDT, CDR2 YYEEEE. This CDR3 region has 15 residues. V was pared by 4 bases and J by 0 bases, with 5 bases of the junction left unmatched. CDR3 amino acids: CASSRDRSSTDTQYF. The DNA of the CDR3 is TGTGCCAGCAGCCGGGACAGATCTAGCACAGATACGCAGTATTTT.

The chain couples TRBV3-1 (or the pseudogene TRBV3-2) to TRBJ1-2; D perhaps matches TRBD1 (5 bases). Germline V gene sequence: CDR1 LGHDT, CDR2 YNNKEL (reference sequence). V dropped 1 base and J dropped 8 bases, with 17 bases sitting between them. The CDR3 has 15 residues. The CDR3 DNA reads as TGTGCCAGCAGCCAAGCCCTGGGGGGTTCGGGAGGCTACACCTTC. Translated, it gives CASSQALGGSGGYTF.

The chain couples TRBV7-2 to TRBJ2-7; no clear D. The CDR3 has 13 amino acids. The V and J ends lost 5 bases and 4 bases respectively, with 12 bases between them. Germline V lookup: CDR1 SGHTA, CDR2 FQGNSA. CDR3 loop: CASSPSIGYEQYF. The CDR3 nucleotides are TGTGCCAGCAGCCCTAGTATAGGTTACGAGCAGTACTTC.

This chain uses TRBV5-1 with TRBJ1-2; D remains unclear. V lost 4 bases and J lost 3, with 10 bases in between. The CDR3 runs to 13 residues. Germline CDR1 is SGHRS and CDR2 is YFSETQ. The CDR3 here is CASSPVLYYGYTF. CDR3 DNA sequence: TGCGCCAGCAGCCCGGTACTGTACTATGGCTACACCTTC.

The chain is built from TRBV9 and TRBJ1-2; TRBD1 matches at 9 bases. Germline CDR1 and CDR2: SGDLS and YYNGEE. Trimming took 0 bases from V and 5 from J; bases not matched to a gene: 11. CDR3 length: 17 residues. This chain's CDR3 is CASSVAGTGTGFYGYTF. Here the CDR3 DNA reads TGTGCCAGCAGCGTAGCTGGAACCGGGACAGGGTTTTATGGCTACACCTTC.

V is TRBV18 and J is TRBJ1-2, with D possibly matching TRBD1 (6 bases). This CDR3 is built from 13 residues. V was cut by 5 bases and J by 5 bases, with 12 bases left in between. The germline V gene has CDR1 KGHSH and CDR2 LQKENI. The CDR3, as DNA: TGTGCCAGCTCAGAGGACAGAGAATATGGCTACACCTTC. It encodes CASSEDREYGYTF.

The chain carries TRBV6-7 and TRBJ2-5; TRBD1 matches at 9 bases. TRBV6-7 is labeled an ORF, and its function is uncertain. The length of the CDR3 is 12 residues. V gave up 8 bases and J gave up 3 bases; unmatched junction bases: 1. The CDR3 DNA reads TGTGCCAGCGGGACAGGGAAAGAGACCCAGTACTTC. Translation: CASGTGKETQYF.

This chain links TRBV5-4 with TRBJ1-4; 7 positions match TRBD1. V shed 3 bases, J shed 7 bases, and the junction held 6 bases outside the gene matches. The CDR3 spans 14 residues. The germline gives CDR1 SGHNT, CDR2 YYREEE (reference sequence). Here the CDR3 DNA reads TGTGCCAGCAGCTCGGACAGGTGGGGTGAAAAACTGTTTTTT. Protein: CASSSDRWGEKLFF.